This T cell receptor (beta chain) was identified in a study of T-cell reconstitution after alpha-beta-depleted transplantation in children. The library targeted TCRbeta and was prepared with unique molecular identifiers. TCRdb reanalysed the PCR reads using MiXCR and keeps one entry per CDR3 protein. The sample includes 300,000 to 400,000 distinct CDR3 sequences, 13% of them seen just once. The germline V gene encodes CDR1 DFQATT and CDR2 SNEGSKA (reference sequence). V was shortened by 1 base and J by 2 bases, with 7 bases between the two germline ends. CDR3 length: 13 amino acids. The material was PBMCs, obtained from the stem cell graft. The gene calls are TRBV20-1 and TRBJ2-3; D unresolved. The TCR sequence derives from a human donor who donated a stem cell graft to a child with Fanconi anemia. CDR3 region: CSARVTHTDTQYF. The CDR3 DNA follows: TGCAGTGCTAGAGTGACCCACACAGATACGCAGTATTTT.